This T cell receptor (beta chain) was obtained from a study of blood T cell repertoires in COVID-19 (dated by TCRdb to about 2020). In the study overall: The collaborator samples originated in the United States, Italy and Spain and spanned the acute and convalescent phases of COVID-19. The repertoires were made available in a free public database intended to serve as a resource for research on the immune response to SARS-CoV-2. HLA class I and class II types, where available, came from metadata supplied by the sample provider rather than from assay-based typing. The samples were drawn from two sources: the first 160 participants of the ongoing ImmuneRACE study, and 1,200 or so subjects contributed by 6 global collaborators. Nearly every sample came with metadata listing a de-identified subject ID, COVID-19 status, age in years and sex. The dataset comprised deeply sampled blood TCRbeta repertoires from subjects exposed to, actively infected with, or recovered from COVID-19. The prospective study material was composed of cDNA or gDNA derived from T cells, B-cell-depleted T cells, or PBMCs.

One collaborating source in Seattle enrolled patients during active infection and followed them longitudinally through the course of disease. The collaborating institutions used their own protocols to collect whole blood in K2EDTA tubes. For TCRbeta analysis, collaborator samples were shipped as frozen whole blood, as isolated PBMCs, or as DNA extracted from either sample type. Many counts were recorded for this clone. Its antigen has not been determined. No per-base quality is available; no much larger clone lies one base away. TCRbeta CDR3 regions were amplified from genomic DNA using the immunoSEQ Assay, a bias-controlled multiplex PCR. In the paper's pipeline: Nucleated cell counts per sample were estimated from amplification of reference gene primers within the assay. Sequence reads were collapsed and filtered to measure the absolute abundance of every unique TCRbeta CDR3 rearrangement. Productive Simpson clonality was computed per sample as the square root of Simpson's diversity index over productive rearrangements. TCRdb took this table from immuneACCESS and kept in-frame rearrangements with V and J called. Such tables lack part of the clones; where checked against another copy, unresolved V genes explain under half of the gap, and the rest is unexplained. V, J and clone size are taken as reported in that table, and D and trimming were inferred from the DNA itself. The sample yields under 150,000 clones; approximately 85% were counted once. The ten largest clones add up to 6.5% to 9.5% of the sample.

According to the germline V gene, CDR1 reads SGDLS and CDR2 reads YYNGEE. Relative to germline, V is 7 bases shorter and J is 0 bases shorter, with 11 bases between their ends. The CDR3 spans 14 residues, from the cysteine through the phenylalanine. Only the CDR3 DNA is retained, 42 bases long and in frame from the first base. Findings and caveats that apply to the study as a whole: Clinical and demographic metadata were provided uncurated, with the amount varying by source and participant.

Recombination linked TRBV9 to TRBJ2-1; TRBD1 is possibly the D segment (5 matching bases). The sample consisted of peripheral blood. This sequence was found in a woman between 55 and 75 years old with COVID-19, enrolled during active disease. The CDR3 corresponds to CASDSASSYNEQFF. The sequence in DNA is TGTGCCAGCGACAGCGCAAGCTCCTACAATGAGCAGTTCTTC.